These 32 T cell receptor beta chains share one sample of origin, sequenced in a study of identical twins. TCRdb processed the 5' RACE reads anew with MiXCR; each CDR3 protein has one entry. The data hold 1.5 million to 2 million distinct CDR3 sequences, with about 30% observed a single time. Sequenced input: cord blood. These receptors were taken from a newborn girl in good health.

This clonotype was recorded many times. The gene calls are TRBV2 and TRBJ1-2; D gene uncertain. V dropped 2 bases and J dropped 5 bases, with 3 bases sitting between them. Germline V gene sequence: CDR1 SNHLY, CDR2 FYNNEI. This CDR3 has 11 amino acids. CDR3 residues: CASSEQYGYTF. The CDR3 DNA follows: TGTGCCAGCAGTGAACAGTATGGCTACACCTTC.

Ten or more counts support this clonotype. The V call is TRBV28, the J call TRBJ2-4, with unresolved D. The ends were cut back, 5 bases at V and 7 bases at J, with 9 bases in the middle. Looked up from germline, CDR1 is MDHEN and CDR2 is SYDVKM. CDR3 length: 12 amino acids. The CDR3, as DNA: TGTGCCAGCAGTCCCCGAGACAACATTCAGTACTTC. Encoded protein: CASSPRDNIQYF.

This clonotype was found a few times. The J gene is TRBJ1-2, the V gene TRBV2, with D hard to call. Looked up from germline, CDR1 is SNHLY and CDR2 is FYNNEI. The germline V and J ends were trimmed by 3 bases and 4 bases, with 6 bases remaining between them. CDR3 size: 12 residues. This chain's CDR3 is CASSDKVYGYTF. CDR3 in DNA: TGTGCCAGCAGTGATAAGGTCTATGGCTACACCTTC.

About this clonotype: An end of the junction differs from the germline gene, which may be a read error. The chain links TRBV5-1 to TRBJ1-1, with 8 bases identical to TRBD1. This CDR3 is built from 15 residues. Germline V gene lookup returns CDR1 SGHRS and CDR2 YFSETQ. The DNA of the CDR3 is TGCGCCAGCACCTTGGCAGGGGGCACCAACACTGAAGCTTTCTTT. Translated: CASTLAGGTNTEAFF.

The chain couples TRBV28 to TRBJ2-1, with a weak D call TRBD1 (6 bases). Trimming stripped 5 bases from V and 7 bases from J, with 12 bases between. The germline V gene has CDR1 MDHEN and CDR2 SYDVKM. The CDR3 is 13 residues long. The CDR3 coding sequence is TGTGCCAGCAGTGGTACAGGGTGGAATGAGCAGTTCTTC. It specifies CASSGTGWNEQFF. The full variable domain, with the rest looked up from reference TRBV28 and TRBJ2-1, is DVKVTQSSRYLVKRTGEKVFLECVQDMDHENMFWYRQDPGLGLRLIYFSYDVKMKEKGDIPEGYSVSREKKERFSLILESASTNQTSMYLCASSGTGWNEQFFGPGTRLTVL.

The J gene is TRBJ1-2, the V gene TRBV10-3, with D uncertain. The CDR3 has 13 amino acids. Deletions cut 2 bases from V and 1 base from J, with 5 bases between. Germline-derived CDR1 and CDR2 are ENHRY and SYGVKD. CDR3 bases: TGTGCCATCAGTGAGGAGAATAACTATGGCTACACCTTC. Translating it yields CAISEENNYGYTF.

In its sample, this clonotype was seen a few times. The rearrangement links TRBV6-2 or TRBV6-3 to TRBJ2-7; the D gene is possibly TRBD2 (6 bases). Trimming removed 2 bases from V and 7 bases from J, with 9 bases in between. The germline gives CDR1 MNHEY, CDR2 SVGEGT. This CDR3 contains 12 residues. The CDR3 loop is CASSYGGVEQYF. The DNA for the CDR3 is TGTGCCAGCAGTTACGGCGGGGTGGAGCAGTACTTC.

The chain is built from TRBV29-1 and TRBJ1-1; the D gene is possibly TRBD1 (5 bases). The CDR3 consists of 13 residues. With 4 bases removed from V and 0 bases from J, the gap between germline ends came to 9 bases. Germline V gene sequence: CDR1 SQVTM, CDR2 ANQGSEA. In nucleotides, the CDR3 is TGCAGCGTTGCGGGGCAGGTGAACACTGAAGCTTTCTTT. Its protein is CSVAGQVNTEAFF.

The chain is built from TRBV10-3 and TRBJ2-1; 10 nucleotides line up with TRBD2. Germline loops: CDR1 ENHRY, CDR2 SYGVKD. The CDR3 has 13 amino acids. V dropped 6 bases and J dropped 5; count of bases not matched to a gene: 1. CDR3 coding DNA: TGTGCCATCAGAGGACTAGCGGACAATGAGCAGTTCTTC. This gives the protein CAIRGLADNEQFF.

The CDR3 sequence is CASSQDPGLAGALGVNEQFF. In DNA form, the CDR3 reads TGTGCCAGCAGCCAAGATCCGGGACTAGCGGGGGCCCTAGGTGTCAATGAGCAGTTCTTC. This chain links TRBV3-1 with TRBJ2-1, with 14 bases that match TRBD2. From germline, CDR1 is LGHDT and CDR2 YNNKEL (reference sequence). With V trimmed by 0 bases and J by 6 bases, 13 bases remained unmatched. CDR3 size: 20 residues.

J is TRBJ1-1 and V is TRBV29-1; D is ambiguous. Germline assignment: CDR1 SQVTM and CDR2 ANQGSEA. The CDR3 has 12 residues. Trimming shortened V by 7 bases and J by 3 bases, and 12 bases separated the two germline ends. CDR3 region: CSARPEHTEAFF. The CDR3 bases are TGCAGCGCCCGACCGGAGCACACTGAAGCTTTCTTT.

This clonotype was observed a few times. The chain recombines TRBV10-3 with TRBJ2-3, with D tentatively TRBD2 (6 bases). Germline V gives CDR1 ENHRY, CDR2 SYGVKD. This CDR3 contains 15 residues. V lost 2 bases, J lost 1 base, and 10 bases lay in between. The CDR3 DNA sequence: TGTGCCATCAGTGAGCCGACTAGGGGCACAGATACGCAGTATTTT. The encoded protein is CAISEPTRGTDTQYF.

The chain's CDR3 is CSVEFQGRTYEQYF. The CDR3, as DNA: TGCAGCGTTGAGTTCCAGGGAAGGACCTACGAGCAGTACTTC. The rearrangement uses TRBV29-1 and TRBJ2-7; D possibly corresponds to TRBD1 (5 bases). CDR1 and CDR2 (germline): SQVTM, ANQGSEA. The CDR3 extends over 14 amino acids. V was clipped by 3 bases and J by 2 bases, with 14 bases between them.

This clonotype was found a few times. The chain joins TRBV2 to TRBJ1-2, with 7 bases lining up with TRBD1. This CDR3 is built from 15 residues. V dropped 0 bases and J dropped 4; count of bases not matched to a gene: 5. CDR1 is SNHLY and CDR2 is FYNNEI in the germline V gene. Here the CDR3 DNA reads TGTGCCAGCAGTGAAGCGCCTGACAGGGCCTATGGCTACACCTTC. It yields the protein CASSEAPDRAYGYTF. The full variable domain, its missing parts supplied by reference TRBV2 and TRBJ1-2, is EPEVTQTPSHQVTQMGQEVILRCVPISNHLYFYWYRQILGQKVEFLVSFYNNEISEKSEIFDDQFSVERPDGSNFTLKIRSTKLEDSAMYFCASSEAPDRAYGYTFGSGTRLTVV.

The chain recombines TRBV4-2 with TRBJ2-5; possibly TRBD2 for D (6 bases). CDR3 size: 16 residues. Deletions cut 1 base from V and 0 bases from J, with 12 bases between. CDR1 and CDR2 from the germline V gene are LGHNA and YNFKEQ. For the CDR3, the DNA is TGTGCCAGCAGCCAAGGGTTAGCGGACCACCAAGAGACCCAGTACTTC. Encoded protein: CASSQGLADHQETQYF.

The rearrangement links TRBV7-2 to TRBJ2-1; 11 bases are shared with TRBD2. The CDR3 has 18 residues. V shed 1 base, J shed 8 bases, and the junction held 13 bases outside the gene matches. Germline-derived CDR1 and CDR2 are SGHTA and FQGNSA. CDR3: CASSLGLHTSGSRHEQFF. CDR3 nucleotides: TGTGCCAGCAGCTTAGGGCTCCATACTAGCGGGAGTAGGCATGAGCAGTTCTTC.

At least ten counts were recorded for this clonotype. The chain recombines TRBV7-8 with TRBJ2-5; D not certain. The CDR3 extends over 16 amino acids. Trimming took off 1 base at V and 1 base at J, with 13 bases between the two ends. Germline V gene data show CDR1 as SGHVS and CDR2 as FQNEAQ. The CDR3 DNA reads as TGTGCCAGCAGCTTAGTGGTTCGGCTAATCCAAGAGACCCAGTACTTC. Protein product: CASSLVVRLIQETQYF. Variable domain in full (rest from reference TRBV7-8 and TRBJ2-5): GAGVSQSPRYKVAKRGQDVALRCDPISGHVSLFWYQQALGQGPEFLTYFQNEAQLDKSGLPSDRFFAERPEGSVSTLKIQRTQQEDSAVYLCASSLVVRLIQETQYFGPGTRLLVL.

The genes are TRBV5-1 and TRBJ1-3; D call uncertain. CDR1 and CDR2 (germline): SGHRS, YFSETQ. Trimming removed 3 bases from V and 2 bases from J, with 12 bases in between. This CDR3 comprises 15 residues. The CDR3 nucleotides read TGCGCCAGCAGCTCGCCCCTCGGGACTGGAAACACCATATATTTT. Protein product: CASSSPLGTGNTIYF. Looking up the rest from reference TRBV5-1 and TRBJ1-3 gives the full variable domain: KAGVTQTPRYLIKTRGQQVTLSCSPISGHRSVSWYQQTPGQGLQFLFEYFSETQRNKGNFPGRFSGRQFSNSRSEMNVSTLELGDSALYLCASSSPLGTGNTIYFGEGSWLTVV.

At least ten counts were recorded for this clonotype. This sequence joins TRBV10-3 and TRBJ2-3; 11 bases map to TRBD2. The germline gives CDR1 ENHRY, CDR2 SYGVKD. The CDR3 sequence is 16 residues long. V lost 6 bases and J lost 2; bases outside the gene matches: 7. Written as DNA, the CDR3 is TGTGCCATCAGGGATACTAGCGGGGGACACACAGATACGCAGTATTTT. This encodes CAIRDTSGGHTDTQYF.

The V call is TRBV28, the J call TRBJ2-3, with TRBD2 matching 10 bases. This CDR3 is built from 17 residues. Per the germline V gene, CDR1 is MDHEN and CDR2 is SYDVKM. The J segment lost 0 bases and the V segment lost 1 base, leaving 4 bases of the junction unmatched. This chain's CDR3 is CASSLFGLAESTDTQYF. DNA for the CDR3: TGTGCCAGCAGTTTATTCGGACTAGCGGAAAGCACAGATACGCAGTATTTT. Supplemented by reference TRBV28 and TRBJ2-3, the full variable domain reads DVKVTQSSRYLVKRTGEKVFLECVQDMDHENMFWYRQDPGLGLRLIYFSYDVKMKEKGDIPEGYSVSREKKERFSLILESASTNQTSMYLCASSLFGLAESTDTQYFGPGTRLTVL.

This clonotype was found many times. The rearrangement joins TRBV4-1 to TRBJ2-1, with D possibly matching TRBD2 (6 bases). Germline V gene data show CDR1 as MGHRA and CDR2 as YSYEKL. The CDR3 has 13 amino acids. V was shortened by 3 bases and J by 10 bases, with 13 bases between the two germline ends. The CDR3 is CASSQLATQEQFF. The CDR3 DNA follows: TGCGCCAGCAGCCAGCTAGCGACGCAAGAGCAGTTCTTC.

This clonotype was seen only a few times. This rearrangement joins TRBV12-3 or TRBV12-4 to TRBJ1-1; D uncertain. With 5 bases removed from V and 0 bases from J, the gap between germline ends came to 13 bases. This CDR3 has 15 residues. The CDR3 reads CASSPRRAVNTEAFF. DNA of the CDR3: TGTGCCAGCAGTCCCCGACGGGCGGTGAACACTGAAGCTTTCTTT.

This clonotype occurred many times. The rearrangement joins TRBV29-1 to TRBJ2-7; no reliable D call. Per the germline V gene, CDR1 is SQVTM and CDR2 is ANQGSEA. V was cut by 6 bases and J by 5 bases, with 11 bases left in between. CDR3 length: 11 amino acids. CDR3 loop: CSVRFKDEQYF. CDR3 bases: TGCAGCGTACGTTTTAAGGACGAGCAGTACTTC.

V and J are TRBV10-2 and TRBJ2-7; a possible D gene is TRBD2 (6 bases). Germline V CDR1 and CDR2: WSHSY, SAAADI. The CDR3 sequence is 13 residues long. Trimming left V 6 bases short and J 7 bases short, with 16 bases between. In DNA, the CDR3 is TGCGCCAGCAGGGAGACTAGTTTCCATGAGCAGTACTTC. This codes for CASRETSFHEQYF.

Only a few counts were recorded for this clonotype. J is TRBJ2-3 and V is TRBV20-1; 12 bases agree with TRBD2. The V segment lost 0 bases and the J segment 3 bases; nucleotides outside the gene matches: 7. There are 17 residues in the CDR3. CDR1 and CDR2 from the germline V gene are DFQATT and SNEGSKA (reference sequence). The chain's CDR3 is CSARDHLLAGGTDTQYF. CDR3 bases: TGCAGTGCTAGAGATCACCTACTAGCGGGGGGTACAGATACGCAGTATTTT.

This sequence joins TRBV19 and TRBJ2-7; D uncertain. The CDR3 extends over 14 amino acids. The germline V gene has CDR1 LNHDA and CDR2 SQIVND (reference sequence). The germline V and J ends were trimmed by 3 bases and 2 bases, with 11 bases remaining between them. The DNA for the CDR3 is TGTGCCAGTAGTATCCTTAGCAGCCCCTACGAGCAGTACTTC. Encoded protein: CASSILSSPYEQYF.

The rearrangement uses TRBV20-1 and TRBJ1-2; TRBD1 matches 10 bases. V dropped 6 bases and J dropped 6; count of bases not matched to a gene: 7. Germline-derived CDR1 and CDR2 are DFQATT and SNEGSKA (reference sequence). The CDR3 has 13 residues. The CDR3 is CSALGQGRNGYTF. CDR3 DNA: TGCAGTGCACTGGGACAGGGGAGGAATGGCTACACCTTC.

This clonotype occurred a few times. The chain recombines TRBV7-2 with TRBJ2-7, with TRBD2 identical over 7 bases. J was trimmed by 4 bases and V by 1 base; bases with no gene match: 7. Germline V CDR1 and CDR2: SGHTA, FQGNSA. CDR3 length: 15 amino acids. The CDR3 is CASSLGTSPEYEQYF. The CDR3 DNA sequence: TGTGCCAGCAGCTTAGGGACTAGTCCCGAGTACGAGCAGTACTTC.

The gene calls are TRBV3-1 and TRBJ1-1; 9 nucleotides align to TRBD1. The CDR3 sequence is 13 residues long. Germline CDR1 and CDR2: LGHDT and YNNKEL (reference sequence). After removal of 3 bases from V and 7 bases from J, the junction contained 3 bases not matched to a gene. DNA for the CDR3: TGTGCCAGCAGCCAGACAGGGGGGAGTGAAGCTTTCTTT. It yields the protein CASSQTGGSEAFF.

The chain is built from TRBV27 and TRBJ1-5, with D perhaps TRBD1 (5 bases). Germline V CDR1 and CDR2: MNHEY, SMNVEV (reference sequence). V was trimmed by 6 bases and J by 0 bases, leaving 15 bases between them. The CDR3 is made up of 16 amino acids. The CDR3 spells CASRHRGEYSNQPQHF. The CDR3 DNA reads TGTGCCAGCAGGCATCGGGGGGAATATAGCAATCAGCCCCAGCATTTT.

Many counts were recorded for this clonotype. V usage is TRBV27 and J usage is TRBJ2-3, with D perhaps TRBD1 or TRBD2 (5 bases each). V lost 6 bases and J lost 0, with 13 bases in between. This CDR3 contains 15 residues. The germline CDR1 and CDR2 sequences are MNHEY and SMNVEV (reference sequence). The CDR3 loop reads CASSLGAGSTDTQYF. Here the CDR3 DNA reads TGTGCCAGCAGCCTAGGGGCGGGTAGCACAGATACGCAGTATTTT.

This chain connects TRBV20-1 to TRBJ2-3, with 7 bases fitting TRBD2. Per germline, CDR1 DFQATT and CDR2 SNEGSKA (reference sequence). V gave up 6 bases and J gave up 0 bases; unmatched junction bases: 9. The CDR3 sequence is 15 residues long. The CDR3 coding sequence is TGCAGTGCCCCTCCTAGCGGTGCTAGCACAGATACGCAGTATTTT. It is translated as CSAPPSGASTDTQYF.